The entry that follows covers one TCR beta chain sequence. Its antigen is unknown. No base qualities exist here, and no much larger clone lies one base off it. The record originates from a study of blood T cell repertoires in COVID-19 (dated by TCRdb to 2018 to 2021). Describing the broader study: The collaborator samples originated in the United States, Italy and Spain and spanned the acute and convalescent phases of COVID-19. The prospective study material was composed of cDNA or gDNA derived from T cells, B-cell-depleted T cells, or PBMCs. Deeply sampled blood TCRbeta repertoires from subjects exposed to, actively infected with, or recovered from COVID-19 were included in the dataset. A freely available public database, intended as a resource for researchers studying the immune response to SARS-CoV-2, is where the repertoires were released. The samples were drawn from the first 160 participants of the ongoing ImmuneRACE study and from some 1,300 subjects provided by 6 global collaborators. A de-identified subject ID, COVID-19 status, age in years and sex were almost always included in the sample metadata. HLA class I and class II types, where available, came from metadata supplied by the sample provider rather than from assay-based typing. Overall study outcomes, separate from this receptor: Clinical and demographic metadata were provided uncurated, with the amount varying by source and participant.

From the cysteine through the phenylalanine, the CDR3 covers 12 amino acids. Only the CDR3 portion is preserved as DNA: 36 bases, with reading frame beginning at the first base. V is pared back by 5 bases and J by 7 bases, with 8 bases lying between the germline termini. The germline V gene provides CDR1 SGHTA and CDR2 FQGTGA. Whole blood was collected in K2EDTA tubes by collaborating institutions according to the institutions' own protocols. For TCRbeta analysis, collaborator samples were shipped as frozen whole blood, as isolated PBMCs, or as DNA extracted from either sample type. TCRbeta CDR3 regions were amplified from genomic DNA using the immunoSEQ Assay, a bias-controlled multiplex PCR. For the original study's pipeline: The number of nucleated cells in each sample was estimated from the amplification of reference gene primers within the assay. To quantify the absolute abundance of each unique TCRbeta CDR3 rearrangement, sequence reads were collapsed and filtered. For each sample, productive Simpson clonality was calculated as the square root of Simpson's diversity index across productive rearrangements. Sourced from immuneACCESS, this table was stored by TCRdb with only in-frame sequences that have V and J called. A share of the clones is absent; for the studies checked, an unresolved V gene accounts for under half, and the remainder has no known explanation. V, J and clone size were drawn from that table, and D and trimming were deduced from the DNA. The sample has about 190,000 clones on record, around 87% of them singletons. Jointly, the top ten make up around 0.63% of the sample.

This TCR was recovered from a man aged 50 to 59 with acute or convalescent COVID-19. Sequenced material: peripheral blood. In this chain, TRBV7-3 is recombined with TRBJ2-2, and perhaps TRBD2 as D gene, on 5 matching bases. The DNA sequence reads TGTGCCAGCAGCCACGGGGTCGGGGAGCTGTTTTTT. This sequence encodes CASSHGVGELFF. Reference TRBV7-3 and TRBJ2-2 genes cover what lies past the CDR3, so the full variable domain is GAGVSQTPSNKVTEKGKYVELRCDPISGHTALYWYRQSLGQGPEFLIYFQGTGAADDSGLPNDRFFAVRPEGSVSTLKIQRTERGDSAVYLCASSHGVGELFFGEGSRLTVL.